This T cell receptor (beta chain) was profiled in a study of T cells in Graves' hyperthyroidism and ophthalmopathy. There were TCR beta CDR3 regions amplified from RNA transcripts. When the TCR CDR3 underwent first-round RT-PCR, the HTBI primer set was used. TCRdb re-called the multiplex PCR reads with MiXCR, one entry per CDR3 protein. This sample has 700,000 to 850,000 distinct CDR3 sequences, with 30% to 40% found just once. Remarks on this clonotype: One end of the junction is discordant with germline, which a read error may explain.

This CDR3 region has 15 residues. In germline, CDR1 is SEHNR, CDR2 FQNEAQ (reference sequence). The receptor's source is a woman in her thirties or forties with Graves' hyperthyroidism. The chain joins TRBV7-9 to TRBJ1-5; D remains unclear. Input material: blood. Here the CDR3 reads CASSPSGSSDQPQHF. CDR3 in DNA: TGTGCCAGCAGCCCGTCGGGATCTAGCGATCAGCCCCAGCATTTT. Using reference TRBV7-9 and TRBJ1-5 for the parts outside the CDR3, the full variable domain is DTGVSQNPRHKITKRGQNVTFRCDPISEHNRLYWYRQTLGQGPEFLTYFQNEAQLEKSRLLSDRFSAERPKGSFSTLEIQRTEQGDSAMYLCASSPSGSSDQPQHFGDGTRLSIL.